This T cell receptor beta chain was sequenced during a study of identical twins. With no exceptions, donors were healthy Caucasians. Regarding the study as a whole: In monozygotic twins, models underestimated the sharing of out-of-frame TCR alpha. Whereas memory repertoires showed no such difference, abundant cord blood beta clonotypes carried fewer insertions.

There are a few counts of this clonotype. The antigen remains unidentified. J gave up 2 bases and V 5 bases, and 13 bases lay outside the gene matches. The CDR3 consists of 17 residues. Germline values: CDR1 SGHTA, CDR2 FQGNSA. The authors used template switching to add a universal primer site and gave cDNA unique molecular identifiers. Each CDR3 protein gets one entry after TCRdb re-called the 5' RACE reads with MiXCR. The data hold a few hundred thousand distinct CDR3 sequences, with around an eighth observed a single time. The same data also contributed to another study, on yellow fever vaccine responses in identical twins.

Sequenced input: CD4+ T cells sorted from blood. V gene TRBV7-2 combines with J gene TRBJ2-3; TRBD1 matches at 7 bases. This receptor was obtained from a young woman in good health. The CDR3 region is CASSPPPPGQSTDTQYF. The DNA of the CDR3 is TGTGCCAGCAGCCCCCCCCCGCCGGGACAGTCCACAGATACGCAGTATTTT.